Each of the 31 T cell receptor beta chains below was sequenced from the same sample in a study of CD8 T cells in Susac syndrome. RNA, at about 0.5 to 1 ug, was reverse transcribed with random hexamers. TCRdb independently ran MiXCR on the immunoSEQ multiplex PCR reads; one entry per CDR3 protein. This table holds 120,000 or so distinct CDR3 sequences, approximately 93% found once. Sequences were obtained from CD4+ T cells from PBMCs. These receptors were taken from a human donor with multiple sclerosis.

The chain recombines TRBV27 with TRBJ2-3; TRBD1 aligns across 8 bases. Looked up from germline, CDR1 is MNHEY and CDR2 is SMNVEV (reference sequence). The CDR3 is 15 amino acids. With V trimmed by 3 bases and J by 0 bases, 2 bases remained unmatched. DNA of the CDR3: TGTGCCAGCAGTTTTGGACAGGGTAGCACAGATACGCAGTATTTT. The encoded protein is CASSFGQGSTDTQYF.

This chain connects TRBV10-3 to TRBJ2-3; no clear D. This CDR3 comprises 13 residues. Germline CDR1 and CDR2: ENHRY and SYGVKD. Trimming took 7 bases from V and 6 from J, leaving 14 bases between them. Here the CDR3 reads CAIKHITTDTQYF. The CDR3 nucleotides read TGTGCCATCAAACACATAACTACTGATACGCAGTATTTT.

This clonotype was seen a handful of times. This chain connects TRBV19 to TRBJ2-7; no firm D call. Germline CDR1 and CDR2: LNHDA and SQIVND (reference sequence). V lost 3 bases and J lost 6, with 6 bases in between. CDR3 length: 11 amino acids. The CDR3 DNA reads TGTGCCAGTAGTATCCGGGCCGAGCAGTACTTC. This translates into CASSIRAEQYF.

The chain is built from TRBV4-1 and TRBJ1-1, with a tentative D call TRBD1 (5 bases). Trimming stripped 0 bases from V and 2 bases from J, with 16 bases between. There are 17 residues in the CDR3. Germline lookup yields CDR1 MGHRA and CDR2 YSYEKL. In DNA, the CDR3 is TGCGCCAGCAGCCAAGATAGTCGGGGGTTACGAAACACTGAAGCTTTCTTT. This sequence encodes CASSQDSRGLRNTEAFF.

This rearrangement joins TRBV7-2 to TRBJ2-4; weak D call: TRBD2 (7 bases). Germline lookup yields CDR1 SGHTA and CDR2 FQGNSA. V gave up 5 bases and J gave up 3 bases, with 11 bases separating them. The CDR3 has 14 amino acids. The DNA for the CDR3 is TGTGCCAGCAGCCCCGGGGGGCTCAAAAACATTCAGTACTTC. Translating gives CASSPGGLKNIQYF.

The chain is built from TRBV20-1 and TRBJ2-2; 9 bases align to TRBD1. V lost 3 bases and J lost 6; bases outside the gene matches: 5. The germline V gene has CDR1 DFQATT and CDR2 SNEGSKA (reference sequence). The CDR3 totals 14 residues. The CDR3 loop is CSASGQGTSGELFF. CDR3 sequence (DNA): TGCAGTGCTAGTGGACAGGGGACTTCCGGGGAGCTGTTTTTT.

The CDR3 region is CASSAGQGIGGANVLTF. The CDR3 nucleotides read TGTGCCAGCAGCGCGGGACAGGGAATTGGTGGGGCCAACGTCCTGACTTTC. V gene TRBV9 combines with J gene TRBJ2-6, with 9 bases that match TRBD1. Germline V gives CDR1 SGDLS, CDR2 YYNGEE. V was clipped by 3 bases and J by 3 bases; unmatched bases: 7. This CDR3 spans 17 amino acids.

The chain has TRBV20-1 and TRBJ1-2, with D perhaps matching TRBD1 (6 bases). This CDR3 is built from 13 residues. V shed 6 bases and J shed 2 bases, with 13 bases lying between them. Per germline, CDR1 DFQATT and CDR2 SNEGSKA (reference sequence). CDR3 nucleotide sequence: TGCAGTGCCATCCCCGGGGGCAACTATGGCTACACCTTC. This gives the protein CSAIPGGNYGYTF.

The chain joins TRBV28 to TRBJ1-5; D might be TRBD1 (6 bases). Trimming shortened V by 11 bases and J by 4 bases, and 12 bases separated the two germline ends. This CDR3 is built from 12 residues. Germline lookup yields CDR1 MDHEN and CDR2 SYDVKM. CDR3 DNA sequence: TGTGCCCTACAGGGCCAAAATCAGCCCCAGCATTTT. Its protein is CALQGQNQPQHF. Full variable domain (missing parts from reference TRBV28 and TRBJ1-5): DVKVTQSSRYLVKRTGEKVFLECVQDMDHENMFWYRQDPGLGLRLIYFSYDVKMKEKGDIPEGYSVSREKKERFSLILESASTNQTSMYLCALQGQNQPQHFGDGTRLSIL.

CDR3 protein: CASSPPLVDTQYF. CDR3 coding DNA: TGTGCCAGCTCACCACCGTTGGTAGATACGCAGTATTTT. This chain links TRBV18 with TRBJ2-3; D ambiguous. V lost 0 bases, J lost 5 bases, and 6 bases lay in between. Looked up from germline, CDR1 is KGHSH and CDR2 is LQKENI. The CDR3 sequence is 13 residues long.

This chain uses TRBV19 with TRBJ2-5; 11 positions match TRBD1. J gave up 5 bases and V 3 bases, and 2 bases lay outside the gene matches. This CDR3 is built from 14 residues. CDR1 and CDR2 from the germline V gene are LNHDA and SQIVND (reference sequence). The CDR3 coding sequence is TGTGCCAGTAGTATGGGACAGGGGGGCGAGACCCAGTACTTC. Its translation is CASSMGQGGETQYF. Supplemented by reference TRBV19 and TRBJ2-5, the full variable domain reads DGGITQSPKYLFRKEGQNVTLSCEQNLNHDAMYWYRQDPGQGLRLIYYSQIVNDFQKGDIAEGYSVSREKKESFPLTVTSAQKNPTAFYLCASSMGQGGETQYFGPGTRLLVL.

The chain has TRBV2 and TRBJ2-5; the D is unclear. Trimming stripped 4 bases from V and 7 bases from J, with 4 bases between. Germline CDR1 is SNHLY and CDR2 is FYNNEI. CDR3 length: 10 amino acids. CDR3 nucleotides: TGTGCCAGCAGTGTGCGGACCCAGTACTTC. Encoded protein: CASSVRTQYF.

This chain connects TRBV3-1 to TRBJ1-6, with 7 bases aligning to TRBD1. Trimming took 2 bases from V and 7 from J; bases not matched to a gene: 11. The CDR3 is made up of 17 amino acids. CDR1 is LGHDT and CDR2 is YNNKEL in the germline V gene (reference sequence). CDR3 coding DNA: TGTGCCAGCAGCCAAACCGAAGGGGGCGCTTTCAATTCACCCCTCCACTTT. Protein sequence: CASSQTEGGAFNSPLHF. The full variable domain, with the rest looked up from reference TRBV3-1 and TRBJ1-6, is DTAVSQTPKYLVTQMGNDKSIKCEQNLGHDTMYWYKQDSKKFLKIMFSYNNKELIINETVPNRFSPKSPDKAHLNLHINSLELGDSAVYFCASSQTEGGAFNSPLHFGNGTRLTVT.

This sequence joins TRBV7-2 and TRBJ1-2; possibly TRBD1 for D (5 bases). Germline CDR1 SGHTA, CDR2 FQGNSA. The V end lost 2 bases, the J end lost 4 bases, and 11 bases lay between the germline ends. This CDR3 spans 14 amino acids. CDR3 coding DNA: TGTGCCAGCAGCTTATCAGGGCCCCCCTATGGCTACACCTTC. Protein: CASSLSGPPYGYTF.

The chain carries TRBV5-4 and TRBJ1-2; 9 nucleotides match TRBD1. The CDR3 is 15 residues long. The V gene end was trimmed by 4 bases and the J gene end by 4 bases; junction bases not matched to a gene: 8. The V gene's germline CDR1 is SGHNT and CDR2 YYREEE (reference sequence). CDR3 DNA: TGTGCCAGCAGCCTCCGGGACAGGGAACTCTATGGCTACACCTTC. It encodes CASSLRDRELYGYTF.

The CDR3 region is CASTPNRDRGRDMNGYTF. DNA of the CDR3: TGTGCCAGTACCCCCAACCGGGACAGGGGGCGCGATATGAATGGCTACACCTTC. This chain joins TRBV19 and TRBJ1-2; the match to TRBD1 covers 12 bases. There are 18 residues in the CDR3. Trimming removed 7 bases from V and 6 bases from J; junction bases left unmatched: 18. Germline V gives CDR1 LNHDA, CDR2 SQIVND (reference sequence).

The chain is built from TRBV6-1 and TRBJ1-5; tentative D call: TRBD1 (6 bases). Trimming took 6 bases from V and 3 from J, leaving 9 bases between them. Germline-derived CDR1 and CDR2 are MNHNS and SASEGT. The CDR3 is made up of 13 amino acids. CDR3: CASRRDNNQPQHF. CDR3 bases: TGTGCCAGCAGAAGGGACAACAATCAGCCCCAGCATTTT.

This rearrangement joins TRBV2 to TRBJ1-1, with a tentative D call TRBD1 (5 bases). This CDR3 is built from 14 residues. Germline V CDR1 and CDR2: SNHLY, FYNNEI. The germline V and J ends were trimmed by 8 bases and 2 bases, with 15 bases remaining between them. The CDR3 DNA follows: TGTGCCAGCGGCCAGGGACCGATTAACACTGAAGCTTTCTTT. As protein: CASGQGPINTEAFF. Full variable domain (rest looked up from reference TRBV2 and TRBJ1-1): EPEVTQTPSHQVTQMGQEVILRCVPISNHLYFYWYRQILGQKVEFLVSFYNNEISEKSEIFDDQFSVERPDGSNFTLKIRSTKLEDSAMYFCASGQGPINTEAFFGQGTRLTVV.

This chain connects TRBV29-1 to TRBJ2-3; D gene unclear. Germline V CDR1 and CDR2: SQVTM, ANQGSEA. V was trimmed by 6 bases and J by 3 bases, leaving 4 bases between them. The CDR3 consists of 10 residues. The CDR3 DNA is TGCAGCGTCCTAACAGATACGCAGTATTTT. This gives the protein CSVLTDTQYF.

The chain employs TRBV7-9 and TRBJ1-2, with a tentative D call TRBD1 (5 bases). The CDR3 has 12 amino acids. The germline V gene encodes CDR1 SEHNR and CDR2 FQNEAQ (reference sequence). The V end was cut by 5 bases, the J end by 8 bases, with 12 bases between. DNA of the CDR3: TGTGCCAGCAGCCGAGACAGTTTCGGCTACACCTTC. Amino acid sequence: CASSRDSFGYTF.

The genes are TRBV4-2 and TRBJ2-7; possible D gene TRBD1, 5 bases. V was shortened by 0 bases and J by 6 bases, with 15 bases between the two germline ends. The CDR3 has 15 residues. Germline CDR1 LGHNA, CDR2 YNFKEQ. The CDR3 DNA is TGTGCCAGCAGCCAAGAGTATGGCAGGGTCCCCGAGCAGTACTTC. Translation gives CASSQEYGRVPEQYF.

This chain connects TRBV4-1 to TRBJ1-1; unclear D gene. There are 15 residues in the CDR3. Germline CDR1 and CDR2: MGHRA and YSYEKL. V lost 0 bases and J lost 8, with 16 bases in between. The chain's CDR3 is CASSQDGPGGSEAFF. CDR3 in DNA: TGCGCCAGCAGCCAAGATGGTCCGGGCGGGTCGGAAGCTTTCTTT.

This rearrangement joins TRBV6-6 to TRBJ1-5; unclear D gene. The CDR3 is 12 amino acids. V was cut by 0 bases and J by 9 bases, with 6 bases left in between. Germline V gene data show CDR1 as MNHNY and CDR2 as SVGAGI (reference sequence). The chain's CDR3 is CASSYSTGPQHF. The CDR3, as DNA: TGTGCCAGCAGTTACTCAACTGGGCCCCAGCATTTT.

The V and J genes are TRBV2 and TRBJ1-2; 8 nucleotides line up with TRBD1. The CDR3 has 13 residues. The V and J ends lost 1 base and 5 bases, in that order; junction bases with no gene match: 0. Germline V CDR1 and CDR2: SNHLY, FYNNEI. The CDR3 protein is CASSEGTGYGYTF. DNA for the CDR3: TGTGCCAGCAGTGAAGGGACAGGGTATGGCTACACCTTC.

Points on this clonotype: A read error may account for a junction end that differs from germline. The rearrangement uses TRBV7-7 and TRBJ2-5, with 8 nucleotides matching TRBD2. Germline-derived CDR1 and CDR2 are SSHAT and FNYEAQ (reference sequence). CDR3 size: 15 residues. CDR3 in amino acids: CASSLGGGHAETQYF. CDR3 nucleotides: TGTGCTAGCAGCTTGGGCGGGGGGCACGCGGAGACCCAGTACTTC.

CDR3 sequence: CATSREGGLSGNTIYF. The CDR3 nucleotides are TGTGCCACCAGCAGAGAAGGCGGGCTCTCTGGAAACACCATATATTTT. V usage is TRBV15 and J usage is TRBJ1-3; no clear D. V lost 0 bases and J lost 0, with 9 bases in between. Germline V gene data show CDR1 as LNHNV and CDR2 as YYDKDF (reference sequence). CDR3 length: 16 residues.

The chain recombines TRBV7-2 with TRBJ2-5; 8 bases agree with TRBD2. Germline CDR1 SGHTA, CDR2 FQGNSA. This CDR3 region has 16 residues. V lost 5 bases and J lost 2; bases outside the gene matches: 10. The CDR3 nucleotides are TGTGCCAGCAGCATGTCGGGGGGGCCGAGGCAAGAGACCCAGTACTTC. This encodes CASSMSGGPRQETQYF.

CDR3 residues: CASSQAGATYNEQFF. In DNA form, the CDR3 reads TGTGCCAGCAGCCAAGCGGGGGCTACCTACAATGAGCAGTTCTTC. This chain joins TRBV7-2 and TRBJ2-1; 8 bases agree with TRBD2. The CDR3 has 15 residues. The V and J ends lost 5 bases and 2 bases, in that order; junction bases with no gene match: 5. The germline CDR1 and CDR2 sequences are SGHTA and FQGNSA.

V and J are TRBV29-1 and TRBJ1-1, with D hard to call. CDR1 SQVTM and CDR2 ANQGSEA come from the germline V gene. The CDR3 covers 11 residues. Trimming removed 4 bases at V and 8 bases at J, with 11 bases between. DNA for the CDR3: TGCAGCGTTGTAGTCGGAGGAGAAGCTTTCTTT. As protein: CSVVVGGEAFF.

This clonotype was picked up a small number of times. This chain uses TRBV4-2 with TRBJ1-3; D unresolved. Trimming cost V 3 bases and J 0 bases, with 9 bases left between them. The CDR3 runs to 15 residues. The V gene's germline CDR1 is LGHNA and CDR2 YNFKEQ. CDR3 in DNA: TGTGCCAGCAGCCAGGCACAGAGCTCTGGAAACACCATATATTTT. Translated: CASSQAQSSGNTIYF.

J is TRBJ2-3 and V is TRBV14; D might be TRBD2 (6 bases). Germline V gene sequence: CDR1 SGHDN, CDR2 FVKESK. The CDR3 extends over 16 amino acids. Trimming took off 0 bases at V and 5 bases at J, with 15 bases between the two ends. CDR3 coding DNA: TGTGCCAGCAGCCAAGAAGGGTCGTGGACTAAAGATACGCAGTATTTT. It encodes CASSQEGSWTKDTQYF.